This is a list of T cell receptor beta chains from one sample in a study of cytomegalovirus exposure and HLA in healthy donors. The data were produced by immunoSEQ multiplex PCR, yet TCRdb's version contains in-frame clones alone and is incomplete. The sample consists of approximately 160,000 clones, 75% to 85% of them appearing once. The source material was PBMCs. These receptors all come from a male donor in good health and CMV-seropositive. Both conserved end residues are part of each CDR3. The order of the fields is clone size, V gene, D gene, CDR3 length, J gene, CDR3 DNA, CDR3 protein. D genes are given only for firm matches. Part of the rows lack a size; the others show once, few, many or a class for expanded clones.

>NA|TRBV5-4|NA|15|TRBJ2-7
TGTGCCAGCAGCTCCCTCGACGGGAGCTCCTACGAGCAGTACTTC
CASSSLDGSSYEQYF
>few|TRBV5-4|TRBD2|15|TRBJ2-3
TGTGCCAGCAGAAAGGGCGGGGGGGGCCGTGATACGCAGTATTTT
CASRKGGGGRDTQYF
>NA|TRBV29-1|NA|14|TRBJ1-4
TGCAGCGTCTCGAGACAGGCAGGTCGCGAAAAACTGTTTTTT
CSVSRQAGREKLFF
>NA|TRBV6-1|TRBD1|15|TRBJ1-2
TGTGCCAGCAGTGAAGCGGGACAGGCCAACTATGGCTACACCTTC
CASSEAGQANYGYTF
>NA|TRBV4-3|TRBD2|13|TRBJ2-7
TGCGCCAGCAGCCTAGGCGGGGGAGACGAGCAGTACTTC
CASSLGGGDEQYF
>few|TRBV19|NA|17|TRBJ2-2
TGTGCCAGTAGGGGGACCAGGCGGGGACTGTTCACCGGGGAGCTGTTTTTT
CASRGTRRGLFTGELFF
>NA|TRBV9|NA|15|TRBJ2-2
TGTGCCAGCAGCGTAGCAGGGTCTAACACCGGGGAGCTGTTTTTT
CASSVAGSNTGELFF
>few|TRBV6-1|TRBD2|15|TRBJ2-7
TGTGCCAGCAGAGGGACTAGCGGGGACCTCTACGAGCAGTACTTC
CASRGTSGDLYEQYF
>NA|TRBV2|TRBD1|15|TRBJ2-5
TGTGCCAGCAGGGCTCAGGGGGCTCTACAAGAGACCCAGTACTTC
CASRAQGALQETQYF
>NA|TRBV11-2|TRBD1|13|TRBJ1-6
TGTGCCAGCAGCTTAGGAAGGGGGCCACCCCTCCACTTT
CASSLGRGPPLHF
>NA|TRBV5-1|TRBD1|15|TRBJ1-2
TGCGCCAGCAGCCGAGGGACAGCTCAAGCCTATGGCTACACCTTC
CASSRGTAQAYGYTF
>few|TRBV19|NA|15|TRBJ2-2
TGTGCCAGTAGTTCAGGGACATCGAACACCGGGGAGCTGTTTTTT
CASSSGTSNTGELFF
>NA|TRBV5-1|NA|15|TRBJ1-2
TGCGCCAGCAGCTTGGAGCAGGGGCCCTATGGTGGCTACACCTTC
CASSLEQGPYGGYTF
>NA|TRBV27|NA|18|TRBJ1-2
TGTGCCAGCAGCCCTAGGCCCCTTATCAGGGGTGTCTCGTATGGCTACACCTTC
CASSPRPLIRGVSYGYTF
>NA|TRBV7-8|TRBD2|14|TRBJ2-7
TGTGCCAGCAGTACTAGCGGGGGGCCCTACGAGCAGTACTTC
CASSTSGGPYEQYF
>NA|TRBV5-6|NA|13|TRBJ1-2
TGTGCCAGCAGCCCTAGAGAAGGGGGTGGCTACACCTTC
CASSPREGGGYTF
>NA|TRBV27|NA|13|TRBJ2-2
TGTGCCAGCAGTCCCTGGAACACCGGGGAGCTGTTTTTT
CASSPWNTGELFF
>NA|TRBV6-1|TRBD2|13|TRBJ2-7
TGTGCCAGCCGAGCGGGGGCCTCCTACGAGCAGTACTTC
CASRAGASYEQYF
>NA|TRBV7-3|NA|13|TRBJ2-3
TGTGCCAGCAGCTCTACTAGTCTGGCTACGCAGTATTTT
CASSSTSLATQYF
>NA|TRBV15|TRBD1|15|TRBJ1-2
TGTGCCACCAGCACGCGGACAGGGGGTGACTATGGCTACACCTTC
CATSTRTGGDYGYTF
>NA|TRBV2|NA|15|TRBJ2-5
TGTGCCAGCAGTCCCTTTGAGAGGGGGCAAGAGACCCAGTACTTC
CASSPFERGQETQYF
>NA|TRBV5-6|TRBD2|14|TRBJ2-7
TGTGCCAGCAGCACGGGTAGCGGGTCCTACGAGCAGTACTTC
CASSTGSGSYEQYF
>NA|TRBV30|NA|13|TRBJ1-2
TGTGCCTGGAGGACATACAGGGACGTAGGGAACACCTTC
CAWRTYRDVGNTF
>NA|TRBV9|NA|14|TRBJ1-2
TGTGCCAGCAGCGGGGGCAGGGGCGCAGAGGGCTACACCTTC
CASSGGRGAEGYTF
>NA|TRBV14|NA|15|TRBJ1-6
TGTGCCAGCAGCCACAGAGGAGGCGTAAATTCACCCCTCCACTTT
CASSHRGGVNSPLHF
>NA|TRBV9|NA|14|TRBJ2-3
TGTGCCAGCAGCGTGGCGCTAGCAACAGATACGCAGTATTTT
CASSVALATDTQYF
>NA|TRBV30|NA|13|TRBJ1-4
TGTGCCTGGAGTGTACGAAGGGGAGAAAAACTGTTTTTT
CAWSVRRGEKLFF
>medium-sized|TRBV6-4|TRBD2|15|TRBJ2-1
TGTGCCAGCAGTGACTCTAGCGGGGGGGCCAATGAGCAGTTCTTC
CASSDSSGGANEQFF
>NA|TRBV11-2|NA|14|TRBJ2-7
TGTGCCAGCAGCTTAGGACATCTCTCCTACGAGCAGTACTTC
CASSLGHLSYEQYF
>few|TRBV28|NA|14|TRBJ2-7
TGTGCCAGCAGGCCGTTAGGGGGGGACTACGAGCAGTACTTC
CASRPLGGDYEQYF
>NA|TRBV7-3|TRBD2|14|TRBJ2-3
TGTGCCAGCAGCTATGGACTAGCTGTAGATACGCAGTATTTT
CASSYGLAVDTQYF
>NA|TRBV5-1|NA|16|TRBJ1-6
TGCGCCAGCAGCTTGGCGGGGGGCAGGTGGGATTCACCCCTCCACTTT
CASSLAGGRWDSPLHF
>NA|TRBV11-3|NA|14|TRBJ2-3
TGTGCCAGCAGCTTATACGGGTCTAGGGATACGCAGTATTTT
CASSLYGSRDTQYF
>once|TRBV7-9|TRBD1|16|TRBJ2-5
TGTGCCAGCAGCCTAGGGACAGGGGAGTTTTTGGAGACCCAGTACTTC
CASSLGTGEFLETQYF
>NA|TRBV13|NA|13|TRBJ2-2
TGTGCCAGCAGCACCCGCGGGACCGGGGAGCTGTTTTTT
CASSTRGTGELFF
>NA|TRBV19|TRBD1|14|TRBJ1-5
TGTGCCAGTAGTTTAGGGACAGGAATTCAGCCCCAGCATTTT
CASSLGTGIQPQHF
>NA|TRBV5-8|TRBD2|15|TRBJ2-3
TGTGCCAGCAGCTTCTGGACTAGACCCACAGATACGCAGTATTTT
CASSFWTRPTDTQYF
>NA|TRBV7-2|NA|12|TRBJ2-1
TGTGCCAGCAGCAGACAGCTTAATGAGCAGTTCTTC
CASSRQLNEQFF